A single sample is the source of the 9 T cell receptor beta chains below, sequenced in a study of T cell repertoires in cytomegalovirus infection. TCRdb redid the calling of the reads with MiXCR, one entry per CDR3 protein. The data contain fewer than 250,000 distinct CDR3 sequences, roughly an eighth of them seen just once; the ten biggest clones take up approximately 1.8%. Sequencing was done on a sample of PBMCs. These receptors all come from a human donor in good health (CMV status not recorded). Some clones in this sample may be carry-over from other donors' samples.

The CDR3 region has the DNA TGCAGCGTTTCCGGGGCCAACGTCCTGACTTTC. Encoded protein: CSVSGANVLTF. This chain joins TRBV29-1 and TRBJ2-6; D is uncertain. The germline V gene encodes CDR1 SQVTM and CDR2 ANQGSEA. V was pared by 5 bases and J by 4 bases, with 3 bases between. This CDR3 contains 11 residues.

This clonotype was detected ten times or more. This chain connects TRBV7-8 to TRBJ2-1; no clear D. In germline, CDR1 is SGHVS, CDR2 FQNEAQ. The CDR3 totals 14 residues. V shed 1 base and J shed 0 bases, with 4 bases lying between them. The CDR3, as DNA: TGTGCCAGCAGCTTAGGGCTCTCCTACAATGAGCAGTTCTTC. Amino acids: CASSLGLSYNEQFF.

This clonotype was picked up a small number of times. This chain connects TRBV29-1 to TRBJ2-2; D is possibly TRBD2 (6 bases). Trimming took off 4 bases at V and 2 bases at J, with 8 bases between the two ends. This CDR3 has 13 residues. Germline CDR1 and CDR2: SQVTM and ANQGSEA. Here the CDR3 reads CSVGAGNTGELFF. DNA of the CDR3: TGCAGCGTTGGGGCGGGAAACACCGGGGAGCTGTTTTTT.

The sample holds many counts of this clonotype. The V and J genes are TRBV7-9 and TRBJ1-1; D remains unclear. There are 13 residues in the CDR3. Trimming stripped 7 bases from V and 0 bases from J, with 9 bases between. Germline loops: CDR1 SEHNR, CDR2 FQNEAQ (reference sequence). CDR3 bases: TGTGCCAGCACCGTGGAATTGAACACTGAAGCTTTCTTT. This codes for CASTVELNTEAFF.

The table lists this clonotype with many counts. The CDR3 loop is CASSWTSGNEQFF. Written as DNA, the CDR3 is TGTGCCAGCAGCTGGACTAGCGGCAATGAGCAGTTCTTC. The chain carries TRBV7-2 and TRBJ2-1; TRBD2 matches at 10 bases. CDR1 and CDR2 (germline): SGHTA, FQGNSA. The CDR3 totals 13 residues. The ends lost 4 bases at V and 6 bases at J; junction bases unmatched: 0.

This clonotype was detected many times. The chain uses TRBV7-2 and TRBJ2-7; tentatively, D is TRBD1 (6 bases). From germline, CDR1 is SGHTA and CDR2 FQGNSA. V was shortened by 5 bases and J by 5 bases, with 13 bases between the two germline ends. The CDR3 loop spans 13 amino acids. The CDR3: CASSADRRHEQYF. CDR3 DNA: TGTGCCAGCAGCGCCGACAGGAGGCACGAGCAGTACTTC.

This clonotype has only a few counts. The chain uses TRBV4-2 and TRBJ1-2; 12 bases agree with TRBD1. V lost 0 bases, J lost 4 bases, and 6 bases stayed unmatched. In germline, CDR1 is LGHNA, CDR2 YNFKEQ. The CDR3 spans 17 residues. The CDR3 spells CASSQDPGQGAGYGYTF. In DNA, the CDR3 is TGTGCCAGCAGCCAAGATCCGGGACAGGGGGCAGGCTATGGCTACACCTTC.

The J gene is TRBJ1-2, the V gene TRBV6-1; 10 nucleotides match TRBD1. Germline trimming cut 3 bases from V and 5 bases from J; bases unmatched to any gene: 3. This CDR3 has 14 amino acids. CDR1 and CDR2 (germline): MNHNS, SASEGT. DNA of the CDR3: TGTGCCAGCAGTGAGCCGGGACAGGGGTATGGCTACACCTTC. Its protein is CASSEPGQGYGYTF.

This clonotype was counted at least ten times. V is TRBV7-9 and J is TRBJ2-1; 9 nucleotides align to TRBD2. From germline, CDR1 is SEHNR and CDR2 FQNEAQ (reference sequence). The length of the CDR3 is 15 residues. Germline trimming cut 6 bases from V and 3 bases from J; bases unmatched to any gene: 6. CDR3 coding DNA: TGTGCCAGCAGTTTAAGCGGGGGGTACTACAATGAGCAGTTCTTC. Its translation is CASSLSGGYYNEQFF. Drawing the rest from reference TRBV7-9 and TRBJ2-1, the complete variable domain is DTGVSQNPRHKITKRGQNVTFRCDPISEHNRLYWYRQTLGQGPEFLTYFQNEAQLEKSRLLSDRFSAERPKGSFSTLEIQRTEQGDSAMYLCASSLSGGYYNEQFFGPGTRLTVL.